These 22 T cell receptor beta chains originate from one sample sequenced in a study of cytomegalovirus exposure and HLA in healthy donors. The method was immunoSEQ multiplex PCR; TCRdb's version includes in-frame clones alone and lacks a portion of them. The sample has roughly 120,000 clones, about 88% seen once. Sequenced input: PBMCs. These receptors were collected from a man in his late teens or twenties in good health and CMV-seropositive.

The gene calls are TRBV6-5 and TRBJ2-1; D is ambiguous. Looked up from germline, CDR1 is MNHEY and CDR2 is SVGAGI. This CDR3 spans 15 amino acids. Trimming took 2 bases from V and 4 from J, leaving 12 bases between them. The DNA for the CDR3 is TGTGCCAGCAGTTACGGGCAGGTCCCTTACAATGAGCAGTTCTTC. Protein sequence: CASSYGQVPYNEQFF.

The chain uses TRBV6-1 and TRBJ1-6; the D is unclear. The CDR3 totals 12 residues. V gave up 2 bases and J gave up 10 bases, with 6 bases separating them. Germline V gene data show CDR1 as MNHNS and CDR2 as SASEGT. CDR3 region: CASSEYSSPLHF. The CDR3 region has the DNA TGTGCCAGCAGTGAATATAGCTCACCCCTCCACTTT.

The chain recombines TRBV7-2 with TRBJ1-2, with TRBD1 as a possible D gene (5 bases). Trimming stripped 1 base from V and 7 bases from J, with 16 bases between. The CDR3 is made up of 15 amino acids. Germline loops: CDR1 SGHTA, CDR2 FQGNSA. In nucleotides, the CDR3 is TGTGCCAGCAGCTTAGATCGTTGGGGGGATGGTGGCTACACCTTC. Residues: CASSLDRWGDGGYTF.

V is TRBV11-1 and J is TRBJ1-3, with TRBD1 as a possible D gene (5 bases). The CDR3 spans 17 residues. Trimming stripped 3 bases from V and 1 base from J, with 16 bases between. The germline CDR1 and CDR2 sequences are SGHAT and FQDESV (reference sequence). CDR3 residues: CASSFDRQTFSGNTIYF. The CDR3 DNA follows: TGTGCCAGCAGCTTCGATCGACAGACTTTTTCTGGAAACACCATATATTTT.

The V and J genes are TRBV2 and TRBJ1-1; 9 bases map to TRBD1. Trimming at V came to 8 bases and at J to 4 bases, leaving 8 bases not matched to a gene. The germline CDR1 and CDR2 sequences are SNHLY and FYNNEI. CDR3 length: 14 residues. Here the CDR3 DNA reads TGTGCCAGCCTCGACAGGGGGGGTTTCACTGAAGCTTTCTTT. Translation gives CASLDRGGFTEAFF.

The rearrangement joins TRBV30 to TRBJ1-6; 7 positions match TRBD1. The CDR3 runs to 14 residues. Germline lookup yields CDR1 GTSNPN and CDR2 SVGIG (reference sequence). V shed 3 bases and J 5 bases; nucleotides not matched to a gene: 4. The chain's CDR3 is CAWSEQGNNSPLHF. CDR3 sequence (DNA): TGTGCCTGGAGCGAACAGGGGAATAATTCACCCCTCCACTTT.

This chain joins TRBV6-5 and TRBJ1-1, with D perhaps matching TRBD1 (5 bases). V was cut by 0 bases and J by 1 base, with 12 bases left in between. Per the germline V gene, CDR1 is MNHEY and CDR2 is SVGAGI. This CDR3 region has 16 residues. CDR3 residues: CASSYSNATANTEAFF. CDR3 coding DNA: TGTGCCAGCAGTTACTCGAATGCGACAGCGAACACTGAAGCTTTCTTT.

The rearrangement links TRBV5-6 to TRBJ1-4; D perhaps matches TRBD1 (5 bases). Germline CDR1 reads SGHDT; CDR2 reads YYEEEE. V lost 4 bases, J lost 8 bases, and 24 bases lay in between. This CDR3 comprises 17 residues. CDR3 coding DNA: TGTGCCAGCAGCGGCTCCAGTCAGGGCACCGGAGGGGAAAAACTGTTTTTT. This gives the protein CASSGSSQGTGGEKLFF.

This rearrangement joins TRBV5-1 to TRBJ1-1; the D gene is possibly TRBD1 (6 bases). CDR1 is SGHRS, CDR2 YFSETQ, per germline. The V and J ends lost 1 base and 1 base respectively, with 8 bases between them. There are 14 residues in the CDR3. The CDR3: CASSLRGWNTEAFF. Here the CDR3 DNA reads TGCGCCAGCAGCTTGAGGGGGTGGAACACTGAAGCTTTCTTT.

The chain employs TRBV5-1 and TRBJ1-2; D remains ambiguous. Germline V gene data show CDR1 as SGHRS and CDR2 as YFSETQ. The CDR3 has 16 residues. Trimming took 0 bases from V and 2 from J, leaving 14 bases between them. The CDR3 DNA sequence: TGCGCCAGCAGCTTGGAAGATGGCCGTAAAAACTATGGCTACACCTTC. It is translated as CASSLEDGRKNYGYTF.

The chain is built from TRBV30 and TRBJ1-4; D is ambiguous. Germline V gives CDR1 GTSNPN, CDR2 SVGIG (reference sequence). The CDR3 length is 14 residues. V was pared by 2 bases and J by 7 bases, with 14 bases between. CDR3 sequence reads: CAWSPGSRGEKLFF. DNA of the CDR3: TGTGCCTGGAGTCCCGGATCACGAGGTGAAAAACTGTTTTTT.

The DNA of the CDR3 is TGCGCCAGCAGTGATCGGGAAGGCGGGTGGTATGGCTACACCTTC. It yields the protein CASSDREGGWYGYTF. The chain employs TRBV10-2 and TRBJ1-2; D gene uncertain. Trimming took off 3 bases at V and 5 bases at J, with 16 bases between the two ends. The germline CDR1 and CDR2 sequences are WSHSY and SAAADI. This CDR3 spans 15 amino acids.

V is TRBV18 and J is TRBJ1-1; 7 bases fit TRBD1. Looked up from germline, CDR1 is KGHSH and CDR2 is LQKENI. J lost 0 bases, V lost 5 bases, and 9 bases had no gene match. This CDR3 contains 16 residues. The CDR3 protein is CASSDPGQKLNTEAFF. The CDR3 DNA reads TGTGCCAGCTCAGACCCGGGACAGAAGTTGAACACTGAAGCTTTCTTT.

DNA of the CDR3: TGTGCCAGCTCCCCGGGGGTACAGACCTACGAGCAGTACTTC. Encoded protein: CASSPGVQTYEQYF. The chain employs TRBV18 and TRBJ2-7, with a possible D match to TRBD2 (6 bases). The CDR3 extends over 14 amino acids. The V end lost 6 bases, the J end lost 2 bases, and 14 bases lay between the germline ends. Germline V lookup: CDR1 KGHSH, CDR2 LQKENI.

The chain is built from TRBV6-1 and TRBJ1-2; 7 bases align to TRBD1. The V segment lost 4 bases and the J segment 4 bases; nucleotides outside the gene matches: 9. This CDR3 region has 15 residues. Looked up from germline, CDR1 is MNHNS and CDR2 is SASEGT. This CDR3 is CASSGARGFRYGYTF. DNA for the CDR3: TGTGCCAGCAGTGGGGCCAGGGGGTTCCGCTATGGCTACACCTTC.

The chain couples TRBV15 to TRBJ1-1, with 8 bases identical to TRBD1. The CDR3 is 16 amino acids. Per the germline V gene, CDR1 is LNHNV and CDR2 is YYDKDF (reference sequence). Germline trimming cut 1 base from V and 3 bases from J; bases unmatched to any gene: 7. The CDR3 loop is CATSRGPGQVDTEAFF. For the CDR3, the DNA is TGTGCCACCAGCAGAGGACCGGGACAGGTGGACACTGAAGCTTTCTTT.

CDR3 sequence: CASGFDRGRQTQYF. The CDR3, as DNA: TGTGCTAGTGGTTTTGACAGGGGGCGGCAGACCCAGTACTTC. The gene calls are TRBV12-5 and TRBJ2-5; 10 bases match TRBD1. CDR1 is LGHNT, CDR2 FRNRAP, per germline. J lost 6 bases, V lost 3 bases, and 4 bases had no gene match. CDR3 length: 14 residues.

The J gene is TRBJ1-1, the V gene TRBV27; tentative D call: TRBD1 (6 bases). Trimming removed 2 bases from V and 3 bases from J, with 19 bases in between. This CDR3 spans 17 amino acids. Germline CDR1 and CDR2: MNHEY and SMNVEV (reference sequence). CDR3 nucleotides: TGTGCCAGCAGTTTACTTTATAGTATCCAGGGGTACACTGAAGCTTTCTTT. Its translation is CASSLLYSIQGYTEAFF.

This clone was detected a few times. CDR3 residues: CASSQVELAASNEQFF. The CDR3 DNA reads as TGCGCCAGCAGCCAAGTGGAGCTAGCGGCAAGCAATGAGCAGTTCTTC. This chain links TRBV4-1 with TRBJ2-1; 7 nucleotides line up with TRBD2. V was pared by 1 base and J by 6 bases, with 9 bases of the junction left unmatched. CDR1 and CDR2 (germline): MGHRA, YSYEKL. CDR3 length equals 16 residues.

The CDR3 DNA reads TGTGCTAGTGGCCGGACAGATAGCAATCAGCCCCAGCATTTT. This encodes CASGRTDSNQPQHF. The chain uses TRBV12-5 and TRBJ1-5; D possibly corresponds to TRBD1 (6 bases). CDR3 length: 14 amino acids. CDR1 and CDR2 from the germline V gene are LGHNT and FRNRAP. Deletions cut 6 bases from V and 0 bases from J, with 9 bases between.

This chain joins TRBV5-1 and TRBJ2-2; tentatively, D is TRBD1 (5 bases). This CDR3 has 16 amino acids. The V end lost 0 bases, the J end lost 1 base, and 10 bases lay between the germline ends. The germline gives CDR1 SGHRS, CDR2 YFSETQ. CDR3 sequence reads: CASSLAGQGNTGELFF. The DNA for the CDR3 is TGCGCCAGCAGCTTGGCCGGGCAGGGGAACACCGGGGAGCTGTTTTTT.

The gene calls are TRBV29-1 and TRBJ2-2, with TRBD2 identical over 7 bases. Germline values: CDR1 SQVTM, CDR2 ANQGSEA. With V trimmed by 7 bases and J by 4 bases, 3 bases remained unmatched. The CDR3 runs 12 residues. DNA of the CDR3: TGCAGCGGTTCTAGCGGCACCGGGGAGCTGTTTTTT. It specifies CSGSSGTGELFF.